This entry describes one TCR beta chain. The data were taken from a study of T cell changes during pregnancy in multiple sclerosis. Clones were sequenced by immunoSEQ multiplex PCR, and TCRdb holds only the in-frame ones, with some missing. Here the sample spans under 45,000 clones, approximately 94% being singletons. The CDR3 extends over 15 amino acids. In germline, CDR1 is SGHTA, CDR2 FQGNSA. With 2 bases removed from V and 5 bases from J, the gap between germline ends came to 12 bases. The material was CD4+ T cells from peripheral blood mononuclear cells, obtained after pregnancy. V gene TRBV7-2 combines with J gene TRBJ2-2; D perhaps matches TRBD2 (5 bases). The receptor's source is a female donor with multiple sclerosis, enrolled in a pregnancy study. The CDR3: CASSLRRQITGELFF. The CDR3 DNA is TGTGCCAGCAGCTTAAGGAGGCAGATTACCGGGGAGCTGTTTTTT.